These T cell receptor beta chains were read from a single sample in a study of early T cells in non-severe SARS-CoV-2 infection. TCRdb independently ran MiXCR on the 5' RACE reads; one entry per CDR3 protein. Among some 21,000 distinct CDR3 sequences listed, around 5% were seen once. The sample comprised whole blood. The receptor source for this set is an adult who was a healthcare worker with PCR-confirmed SARS-CoV-2 infection or an uninfected control (not recorded which). Each CDR3 is given with its conserved first and last residue. The D gene is left open where the match is weak. Where a row states a size, it is once, few, many or the class of an expanded clone; other rows omit it.

V gene	J gene	D gene	clone size	CDR3 protein	CDR3 DNA
TRBV20-1	TRBJ1-6	-	many	CSARSGLNSPLHF	TGCAGTGCTAGGTCGGGCCTAAATTCACCCCTCCACTTT
TRBV2	TRBJ2-5	-	many	CASSEVLETQYF	TGTGCCAGCAGTGAAGTGTTAGAGACCCAGTACTTC
TRBV23-1	TRBJ1-6	-	many	CASTRAPYNSPLHF	TGCGCCAGCACCAGGGCTCCCTATAATTCACCCCTCCACTTT
TRBV29-1	TRBJ1-4	-	many	CSVEVDSSNEKLFF	TGCAGCGTTGAGGTTGACAGTTCGAATGAAAAACTGTTTTTT
TRBV18	TRBJ1-2	-	few	CASSTDISPDYGYTF	TGTGCCAGCTCGACAGACATCAGCCCGGACTATGGCTACACCTTC
TRBV24-1	TRBJ1-2	-	many	CATSDLSGSYTF	TGTGCCACCAGTGATTTGTCGGGGAGCTACACCTTC
TRBV2	TRBJ1-2	-	many	CASSWDANYGYTF	TGTGCCAGCTCTTGGGACGCTAACTATGGCTACACCTTC
TRBV20-1	TRBJ2-1	TRBD2	many	CSARVPTGRNEQFF	TGCAGTGCTAGAGTCCCCACCGGGAGGAATGAGCAGTTCTTC
TRBV4-2	TRBJ1-1	-	many	CASSQDLGNTEAFF	TGTGCCAGCAGCCAAGATTTGGGGAACACTGAAGCTTTCTTT
TRBV28	TRBJ2-5	-	many	CASSLPQETQYF	TGTGCCAGCAGTTTACCCCAAGAGACCCAGTACTTC
TRBV5-1	TRBJ2-5	TRBD2	many	CASSLAGGGETQYF	TGCGCCAGCAGCTTGGCGGGCGGGGGAGAGACCCAGTACTTC
TRBV6-4	TRBJ2-1	TRBD2	many	CASSDSSGSYNEQFF	TGTGCCAGCAGTGACTCTAGCGGGAGCTACAATGAGCAGTTCTTC
TRBV6-2/TRBV6-3	TRBJ1-6	TRBD1	-	CASSRTGQGHSPLHF	TGTGCCAGCAGTCGAACGGGACAGGGGCATTCACCCCTCCACTTT
TRBV7-9	TRBJ2-2	-	many	CASSRGDITSGELFF	TGTGCCAGCAGCCGAGGGGACATAACGTCCGGGGAGCTGTTTTTT
TRBV12-3/TRBV12-4	TRBJ2-1	TRBD2	many	CASSLSGSGINEQFF	TGTGCCAGCAGTTTATCGGGGAGCGGGATCAATGAGCAGTTCTTC
TRBV11-2	TRBJ2-2	-	few	CASSLAGLGHGELFF	TGTGCCAGCAGCTTGGCGGGGCTTGGGCACGGGGAGCTGTTTTTT
TRBV20-1	TRBJ2-5	TRBD1	many	CSARSGQGIETQYF	TGCAGTGCTAGATCGGGACAGGGGATAGAGACCCAGTACTTC
TRBV11-3	TRBJ2-5	-	few	CASSLVQENGVETQYF	TGTGCCAGCAGCTTAGTTCAAGAAAACGGAGTGGAGACCCAGTACTTC
TRBV19	TRBJ2-1	TRBD2	many	CASSPLAGAYNEQFF	TGTGCCAGTAGTCCCCTAGCGGGAGCTTACAATGAGCAGTTCTTC
TRBV20-1	TRBJ2-2	TRBD2	-	CSAGRDYRNTGELFF	TGCAGTGCTGGCCGGGACTACAGAAACACCGGGGAGCTGTTTTTT
TRBV20-1	TRBJ1-3	-	few	CSAREGSSSGNTIYF	TGCAGTGCTAGAGAGGGCTCATCCTCTGGAAACACCATATATTTT
TRBV6-2/TRBV6-3	TRBJ2-1	-	many	CASSPLSGVAEQFF	TGTGCCAGCAGTCCTTTATCGGGAGTGGCTGAGCAGTTCTTC
TRBV29-1	TRBJ2-1	TRBD1	many	CSVVTRTGDNEQFF	TGCAGCGTTGTTACGAGGACAGGGGACAATGAGCAGTTCTTC
TRBV28	TRBJ2-3	TRBD2	many	CASSLWGSGSGTDTQYF	TGTGCCAGCAGTTTATGGGGGAGCGGGAGTGGTACAGATACGCAGTATTTT
TRBV11-2	TRBJ2-5	TRBD2	many	CASSFSLAVQETQYF	TGTGCCAGCAGCTTCTCTCTAGCGGTCCAAGAGACCCAGTACTTC
TRBV6-1	TRBJ2-1	-	many	CASSEVGGYVWGQFF	TGTGCCAGCAGTGAAGTCGGCGGCTATGTGTGGGGGCAGTTCTTC
TRBV15	TRBJ2-3	-	many	CATSRGQASTDTQYF	TGTGCCACCAGCAGAGGACAGGCTAGCACAGATACGCAGTATTTT
TRBV29-1	TRBJ2-1	-	many	CSAGPTEGVSNEQFF	TGCAGCGCCGGCCCAACGGAGGGCGTAAGTAATGAGCAGTTCTTC
TRBV29-1	TRBJ2-1	-	many	CSVEVFVVGSYNEQFF	TGCAGCGTTGAAGTCTTTGTCGTTGGGTCCTACAATGAGCAGTTCTTC
TRBV11-3	TRBJ2-1	-	many	CASRSPSRSYNEQFF	TGTGCCAGCAGATCTCCTAGCCGCTCCTACAATGAGCAGTTCTTC
TRBV15	TRBJ2-2	TRBD2	many	CATSREQGLAGNTGELFF	TGTGCCACCAGCAGAGAGCAGGGGCTAGCGGGGAACACCGGGGAGCTGTTTTTT
TRBV29-1	TRBJ2-5	-	many	CSVQGQYQETQYF	TGCAGCGTTCAAGGGCAGTACCAAGAGACCCAGTACTTC
TRBV27	TRBJ2-1	-	-	CASSHGADIPFNEQFF	TGTGCCAGCAGTCACGGGGCCGACATCCCCTTCAATGAGCAGTTCTTC
TRBV27	TRBJ2-6	-	many	CASSFRVAGANVLTF	TGTGCCAGCAGTTTCCGGGTAGCCGGGGCCAACGTCCTGACTTTC
TRBV13	TRBJ2-7	TRBD2	-	CASSLVRGAGDYEQYF	TGTGCCAGCAGCTTAGTCCGCGGTGCGGGAGACTACGAGCAGTACTTC
TRBV12-3/TRBV12-4	TRBJ1-6	TRBD1	-	CASSFGTGVSPLHF	TGTGCCAGCAGTTTTGGGACAGGGGTTTCACCCCTCCACTTT
TRBV10-3	TRBJ2-2	-	many	CAISESGLVGELFF	TGTGCCATCAGTGAGTCGGGCTTGGTCGGGGAGCTGTTTTTT
TRBV9	TRBJ2-1	-	many	CASSVGDRDYNEQFF	TGTGCCAGCAGCGTAGGTGATAGGGACTACAATGAGCAGTTCTTC
TRBV2	TRBJ2-1	-	many	CASSEARGNTYNEQFF	TGTGCCAGCAGTGAAGCGCGCGGAAACACCTACAATGAGCAGTTCTTC
TRBV6-1	TRBJ2-5	-	many	CASMPRQETQYF	TGTGCCAGCATGCCCCGGCAAGAGACCCAGTACTTC
TRBV7-9	TRBJ2-2	TRBD2	many	CASSTPSGTGELFF	TGTGCCAGCAGCACTCCTAGCGGCACCGGGGAGCTGTTTTTT
TRBV20-1	TRBJ1-1	-	-	CSARPLRSLNTEAFF	TGCAGTGCTAGACCTCTACGGTCCTTGAACACTGAAGCTTTCTTT
TRBV4-3	TRBJ1-2	-	medium-sized	CASSQVVSNYGYTF	TGCGCCAGCAGCCAAGTGGTGTCTAACTATGGCTACACCTTC
TRBV7-8	TRBJ2-4	-	many	CASSLGQAKNIQYF	TGTGCCAGCAGCTTAGGACAGGCCAAAAACATTCAGTACTTC
TRBV19	TRBJ1-2	-	many	CAVRDTHYGYTF	TGTGCCGTCCGGGACACTCACTATGGCTACACCTTC
TRBV6-5	TRBJ1-1	-	medium-sized	CASSYRTPSGPKNTEAFF	TGTGCCAGCAGTTACCGTACCCCCTCAGGGCCGAAGAACACTGAAGCTTTCTTT
TRBV29-1	TRBJ2-1	TRBD2	few	CSVEPGLAGGNEQFF	TGCAGCGTTGAACCCGGATTAGCGGGAGGGAATGAGCAGTTCTTC
TRBV20-1	TRBJ2-1	-	few	CSAPQTSREQFF	TGCAGTGCTCCTCAGACTAGTCGTGAGCAGTTCTTC
TRBV10-1	TRBJ2-7	TRBD2	many	CASSEEEGGSLHEQYF	TGCGCCAGCAGTGAGGAGGAGGGCGGGAGTCTCCACGAGCAGTACTTC
TRBV7-9	TRBJ2-3	-	-	CASSLDLTPPLNTDTQYF	TGTGCCAGCAGCTTAGATTTGACACCCCCGTTAAACACAGATACGCAGTATTTT
TRBV6-5	TRBJ2-5	TRBD1	-	CASSLPDRGGTQYF	TGTGCCAGCAGCCTGCCGGACAGGGGAGGGACCCAGTACTTC